The entry that follows covers one T cell receptor (beta chain) sequence. This specimen belongs to a study of blood T cell repertoires in COVID-19. In the study overall: Sources were T cells, B-cell-depleted T cells, or PBMCs; the material itself was cDNA or gDNA.

CDR1 and CDR2 from the germline V gene are SGHDN and FVKESK. Trimming cost V 7 bases and J 5 bases, with 12 bases left between them. The CDR3 sequence is 14 residues long. Participant ages covered roughly 18 to 89 years across 25 or so US areas. Per the original methods: Amplification with reference gene primers provided the estimates of nucleated cell counts. TCRdb's table, derived via immunoSEQ multiplex PCR, lists solely in-frame clones and lacks some. The V and J calls and clone size come from that table; D and trimming were worked out from the DNA. In the table there are around 390,000 clones, about 83% of which are singletons.

Input material: PBMCs or T cells enriched from blood (not recorded which). The chain is built from TRBV14 and TRBJ1-6, with D possibly matching TRBD1 (5 bases). The source is a woman aged 50 to 65 who had recovered from COVID-19. The CDR3 DNA reads as TGTGCCAGCAACGGGGGGTACCATAATTCACCCCTCCACTTT. This gives the protein CASNGGYHNSPLHF.